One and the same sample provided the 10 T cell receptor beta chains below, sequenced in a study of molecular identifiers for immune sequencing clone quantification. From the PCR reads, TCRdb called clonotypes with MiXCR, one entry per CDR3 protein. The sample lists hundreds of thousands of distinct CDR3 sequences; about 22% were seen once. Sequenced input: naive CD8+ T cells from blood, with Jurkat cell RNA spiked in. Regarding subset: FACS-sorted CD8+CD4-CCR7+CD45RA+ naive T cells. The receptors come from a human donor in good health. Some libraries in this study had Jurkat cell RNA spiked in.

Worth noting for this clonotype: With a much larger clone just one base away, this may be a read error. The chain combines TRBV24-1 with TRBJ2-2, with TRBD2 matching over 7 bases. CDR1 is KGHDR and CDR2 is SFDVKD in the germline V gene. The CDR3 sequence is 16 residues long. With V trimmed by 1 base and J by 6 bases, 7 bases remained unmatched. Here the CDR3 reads CATSDLRGSNAGELFF. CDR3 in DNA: TGTGCCACCAGTGATTTACGCGGGAGTAACGCCGGGGAGCTGTTTTTT.

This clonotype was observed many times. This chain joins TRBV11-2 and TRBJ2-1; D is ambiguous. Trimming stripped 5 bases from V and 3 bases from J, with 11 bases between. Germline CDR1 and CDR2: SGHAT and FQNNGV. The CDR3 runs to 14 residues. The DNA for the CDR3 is TGTGCCAGCAGCCTGATTCAAGGCTACAATGAGCAGTTCTTC. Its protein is CASSLIQGYNEQFF.

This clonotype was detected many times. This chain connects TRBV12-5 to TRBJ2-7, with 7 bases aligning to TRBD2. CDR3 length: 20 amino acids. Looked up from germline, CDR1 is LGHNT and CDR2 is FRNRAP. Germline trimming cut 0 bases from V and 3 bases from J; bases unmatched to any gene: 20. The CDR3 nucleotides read TGTGCTAGTGGTTTGGTACTTCGGGACTCGAAGGCCGGGGGGTACTACGAGCAGTACTTC. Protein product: CASGLVLRDSKAGGYYEQYF.

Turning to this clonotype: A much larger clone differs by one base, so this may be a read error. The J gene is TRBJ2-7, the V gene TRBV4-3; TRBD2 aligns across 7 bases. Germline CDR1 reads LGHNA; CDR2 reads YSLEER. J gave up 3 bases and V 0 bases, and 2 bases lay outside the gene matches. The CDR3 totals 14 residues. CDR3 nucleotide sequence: TGCGCCAGCAGCCAAGACGCGGGAGTCTACGAGCAGTACTTC. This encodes CASSQDAGVYEQYF.

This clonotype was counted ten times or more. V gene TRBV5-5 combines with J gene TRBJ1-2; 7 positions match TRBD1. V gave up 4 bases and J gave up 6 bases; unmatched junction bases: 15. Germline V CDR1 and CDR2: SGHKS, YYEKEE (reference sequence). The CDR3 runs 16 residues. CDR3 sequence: CASSGTAKGYIDGYTF. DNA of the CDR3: TGTGCCAGCAGCGGGACAGCAAAGGGTTATATTGATGGCTACACCTTC.

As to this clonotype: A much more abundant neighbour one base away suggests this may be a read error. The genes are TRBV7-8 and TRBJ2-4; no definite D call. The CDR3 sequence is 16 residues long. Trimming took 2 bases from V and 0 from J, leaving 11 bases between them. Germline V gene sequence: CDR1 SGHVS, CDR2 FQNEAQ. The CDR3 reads CASSLQRIGAKNIQYF. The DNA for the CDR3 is TGTGCCAGCAGCTTACAGAGAATTGGAGCCAAAAACATTCAGTACTTC.

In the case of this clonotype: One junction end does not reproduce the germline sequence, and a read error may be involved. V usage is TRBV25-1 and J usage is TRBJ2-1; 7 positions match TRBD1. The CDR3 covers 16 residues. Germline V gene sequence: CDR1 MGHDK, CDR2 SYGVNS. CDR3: CASSEFRGSSYNELFF. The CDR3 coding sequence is TGTGCCAGCAGTGAATTCAGGGGGAGCTCCTACAATGAGCTGTTCTTC.

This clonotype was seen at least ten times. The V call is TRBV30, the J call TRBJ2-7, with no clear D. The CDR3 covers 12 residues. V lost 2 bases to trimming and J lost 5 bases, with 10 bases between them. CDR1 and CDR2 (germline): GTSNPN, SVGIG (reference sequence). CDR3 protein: CAWSPGWNEQYF. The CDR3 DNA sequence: TGTGCCTGGAGTCCGGGTTGGAACGAGCAGTACTTC.

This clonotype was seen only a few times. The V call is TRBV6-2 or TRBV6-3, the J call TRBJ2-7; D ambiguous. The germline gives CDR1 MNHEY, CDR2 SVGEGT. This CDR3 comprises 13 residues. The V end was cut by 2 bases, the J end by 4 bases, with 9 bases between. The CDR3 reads CASSYHAVYEQYF. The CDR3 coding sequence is TGTGCCAGCAGTTACCATGCCGTTTACGAGCAGTACTTC.

CDR3 sequence: CASGGLNTEAFF. The CDR3 coding sequence is TGTGCCAGCGGGGGGTTGAACACTGAAGCTTTCTTT. The chain uses TRBV2 and TRBJ1-1; possibly TRBD1 for D (5 bases). CDR1 is SNHLY, CDR2 FYNNEI, per germline. The CDR3 is made up of 12 amino acids. V lost 8 bases, J lost 0 bases, and 7 bases lay in between.